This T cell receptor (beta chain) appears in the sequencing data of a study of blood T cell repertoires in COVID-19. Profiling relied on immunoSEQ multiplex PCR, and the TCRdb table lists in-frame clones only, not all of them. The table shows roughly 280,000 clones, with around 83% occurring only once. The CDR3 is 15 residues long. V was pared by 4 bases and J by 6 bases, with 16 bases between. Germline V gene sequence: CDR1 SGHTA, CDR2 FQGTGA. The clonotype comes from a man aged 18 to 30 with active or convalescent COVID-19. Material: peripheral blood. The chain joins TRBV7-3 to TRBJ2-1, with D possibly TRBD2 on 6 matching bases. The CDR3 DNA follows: TGTGCCAGCAGCTCTTGGGGGACGGGAGTCAATGAGCAGTTCTTC. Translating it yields CASSSWGTGVNEQFF.